The source of this T cell receptor beta chain is a study of shared clonotypes between healthy human individuals. The germline V gene encodes CDR1 SGHTA and CDR2 FQGNSA. Trimming left V 5 bases short and J 3 bases short, with 23 bases between. The CDR3 runs 18 residues. Original analysis: In the immunoSEQ data, sequences were junction-only and lacked quality scores, so filtering differed. TCRdb keeps only in-frame clones here, not all; method: immunoSEQ multiplex PCR. V and J calls and clone size are given by that table; D and trimming were obtained from the DNA. This table has 450,000 to 600,000 clones, less than 80% appearing once.

The chain joins TRBV7-2 to TRBJ1-3; TRBD1 might be the D (6 bases). The clonotype was recovered from a woman aged 40-49 years in good health. Some clones in this sample may be carry-over from other donors' samples. Sequencing was performed on PBMCs. The CDR3 DNA follows: TGTGCCAGCAGCCCAGCCAGGAAGACAGGTTCAATTGGAAACACCATATATTTT. This gives the protein CASSPARKTGSIGNTIYF.